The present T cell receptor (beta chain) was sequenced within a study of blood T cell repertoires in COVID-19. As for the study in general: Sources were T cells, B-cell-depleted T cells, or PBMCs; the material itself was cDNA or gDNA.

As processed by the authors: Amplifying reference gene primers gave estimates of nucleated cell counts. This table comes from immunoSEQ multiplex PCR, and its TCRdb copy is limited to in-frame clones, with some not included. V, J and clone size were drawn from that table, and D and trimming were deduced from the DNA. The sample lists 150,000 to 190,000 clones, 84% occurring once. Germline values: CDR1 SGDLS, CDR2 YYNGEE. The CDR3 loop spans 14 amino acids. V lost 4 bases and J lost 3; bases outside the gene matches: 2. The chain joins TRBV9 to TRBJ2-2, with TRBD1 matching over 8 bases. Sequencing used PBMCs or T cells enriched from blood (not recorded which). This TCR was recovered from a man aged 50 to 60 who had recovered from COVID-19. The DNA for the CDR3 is TGTGCCAGCAGCCGGGACAGGTACACCGGGGAGCTGTTTTTT. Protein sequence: CASSRDRYTGELFF. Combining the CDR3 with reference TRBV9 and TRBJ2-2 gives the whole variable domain DSGVTQTPKHLITATGQRVTLRCSPRSGDLSVYWYQQSLDQGLQFLIQYYNGEERAKGNILERFSAQQFPDLHSELNLSSLELGDSALYFCASSRDRYTGELFFGEGSRLTVL.